The entry that follows covers one T cell receptor (beta chain) sequence. This specimen belongs to a study of blood T cell repertoires in COVID-19. Study-level information: Material from acute and convalescent COVID-19 was sourced from the United States, Italy and Spain.

This table comes from immunoSEQ multiplex PCR, and its TCRdb copy is limited to in-frame clones, with some not included. Of around 200,000 clones in the sample, about 85% were seen once. The CDR3 has 11 residues. Trimming removed 0 bases from V and 12 bases from J, with 9 bases in between. Germline-derived CDR1 and CDR2 are DFQATT and SNEGSKA (reference sequence). J is TRBJ2-1 and V is TRBV20-1; D gene unclear. The specimen was peripheral blood. The TCR comes from a woman aged 80 or over with active or convalescent COVID-19. The CDR3 loop reads CSARESPWQFF. CDR3 in DNA: TGCAGTGCTAGAGAGAGCCCCTGGCAGTTCTTC.